What follows are 7 T cell receptor beta chains derived from one specimen sequenced in a study of vaccination and CD4 T cells after COVID-19. Treatment meaning: approximately 10-day PBMC culture with coronavirus spike peptide pools or control peptides (ViraFEST assay). No antigen has been assigned to these receptors. Scientists ran DNA taken from cultured CD4+ T cells through the Oncomine TCR Beta short-read assay for sequencing. MiXCR was run by TCRdb on the PCR reads, yielding one entry per CDR3 protein. The sample lists roughly 16,000 distinct CDR3 sequences, 45% to 65% occurring once. Sequencing used CD4+ T cells from blood, cultured in vitro. The receptors here all came from a human donor who had recovered from COVID-19.

The chain has TRBV9 and TRBJ2-5, with 8 bases that match TRBD2. V dropped 4 bases and J dropped 8; count of bases not matched to a gene: 13. CDR1 is SGDLS, CDR2 YYNGEE, per germline. The length of the CDR3 is 15 residues. This CDR3 is CASSLRPGSGVTQYF. CDR3 bases: TGTGCCAGCAGCCTTAGGCCGGGTAGCGGGGTAACCCAGTACTTC.

This clonotype turned up a few times. This rearrangement joins TRBV6-5 to TRBJ2-2; tentative D call: TRBD2 (6 bases). The CDR3 has 19 amino acids. V lost 4 bases and J 3 bases, leaving 24 bases between the germline ends. Germline assignment: CDR1 MNHEY and CDR2 SVGAGI. The DNA of the CDR3 is TGTGCCAGCAGTTCCACACGGTCCGCCCTAGCGCACGACACCGGGGAGCTGTTTTTT. It translates to CASSSTRSALAHDTGELFF.

In its sample, this clonotype was seen a few times. V is TRBV6-1 and J is TRBJ1-6; D possibly corresponds to TRBD1 (5 bases). Germline lookup yields CDR1 MNHNS and CDR2 SASEGT. There are 15 residues in the CDR3. The V end was cut by 6 bases, the J end by 4 bases, with 13 bases between. The CDR3 sequence is CASSADTPYNSPLHF. The CDR3, as DNA: TGTGCCAGCAGCGCGGACACCCCATATAATTCACCCCTCCACTTT.

The V and J genes are TRBV2 and TRBJ1-1; unclear D gene. Per the germline V gene, CDR1 is SNHLY and CDR2 is FYNNEI. Trimming left V 6 bases short and J 0 bases short, with 8 bases between. This CDR3 region has 13 residues. CDR3 amino acids: CASSADVNTEAFF. The CDR3 DNA is TGTGCCAGCAGCGCGGACGTGAACACTGAAGCTTTCTTT. Full variable domain (outside the CDR3, taken from reference TRBV2 and TRBJ1-1): EPEVTQTPSHQVTQMGQEVILRCVPISNHLYFYWYRQILGQKVEFLVSFYNNEISEKSEIFDDQFSVERPDGSNFTLKIRSTKLEDSAMYFCASSADVNTEAFFGQGTRLTVV.

J is TRBJ2-5 and V is TRBV2; maybe TRBD1 (5 bases). The germline V and J ends were trimmed by 3 bases and 1 base, with 12 bases remaining between them. Germline V gene data show CDR1 as SNHLY and CDR2 as FYNNEI. The CDR3 extends over 15 amino acids. In DNA, the CDR3 is TGTGCCAGCAGTGAGCGGACATGGGGCCAAGAGACCCAGTACTTC. Translated: CASSERTWGQETQYF.

This clonotype is medium-sized in the sample. The rearrangement links TRBV7-2 to TRBJ1-2, with 8 bases matching TRBD1. The V and J ends lost 1 base and 7 bases, in that order; junction bases with no gene match: 8. The CDR3 runs 15 residues. Germline CDR1 reads SGHTA; CDR2 reads FQGNSA. The CDR3 loop is CASSLVWQGAPGYTF. CDR3 nucleotides: TGTGCCAGCAGCTTAGTCTGGCAGGGGGCGCCTGGCTACACCTTC.

The gene calls are TRBV7-8 and TRBJ1-1, with a weak D call TRBD1 (5 bases). The CDR3 is made up of 14 amino acids. Trimming shortened V by 5 bases and J by 0 bases, and 10 bases separated the two germline ends. Germline V lookup: CDR1 SGHVS, CDR2 FQNEAQ. This CDR3 is CASSHARVNTEAFF. CDR3 coding DNA: TGTGCCAGCAGCCACGCCAGGGTGAACACTGAAGCTTTCTTT.